This T cell receptor beta chain was captured in a study of long-term antiretroviral therapy in people with HIV. With survey level as its setting, the immunoSEQ assay was v3.0. The protocol was immunoSEQ multiplex PCR, while the TCRdb copy is restricted to in-frame clones and leaves out a portion. The table includes 30,000 to 40,000 clones, 82% detected once. The origin of this receptor is a man between 18 and 35 years old with HIV. The sample consisted of unsorted PBMCs, taken 0.3 years after starting antiretroviral therapy.

In DNA form, the CDR3 reads TGTGCCAGCTCACCAGCTAGCGGTGTCCAAGAGACCCAGTACTTC. It translates to CASSPASGVQETQYF. The chain recombines TRBV18 with TRBJ2-5; 7 bases are a match to TRBD2. Germline V lookup: CDR1 KGHSH, CDR2 LQKENI. J lost 1 base, V lost 2 bases, and 4 bases had no gene match. The CDR3 has 15 amino acids.